Each of the 6 T cell receptor beta chains below was sequenced from the same sample in a study of shared clonotypes between healthy human individuals. Here immunoSEQ multiplex PCR was the method, and the copy in TCRdb shows in-frame clones only, minus some. This table has around 700,000 clones, 72% appearing once. The specimen sequenced was memory CD4+ T cells sorted from blood. As for subset: CD45RA-negative fraction. The receptors originated from a woman in her twenties or thirties in good health.

This clone was observed once. The rearrangement joins TRBV6-1 to TRBJ2-6, with 10 bases lining up with TRBD1. Trimming at V came to 3 bases and at J to 4 bases, leaving 9 bases not matched to a gene. This CDR3 contains 18 residues. In germline, CDR1 is MNHNS, CDR2 SASEGT. The CDR3 region is CASSDRDRGYAGANVLTF. CDR3 nucleotide sequence: TGTGCCAGCAGTGACCGGGACAGGGGATATGCAGGGGCCAACGTCCTGACTTTC.

This chain links TRBV29-1 with TRBJ2-1, with D tentatively TRBD2 (6 bases). Deletions cut 4 bases from V and 6 bases from J, with 13 bases between. This CDR3 region has 13 residues. CDR1 and CDR2 from the germline V gene are SQVTM and ANQGSEA. The CDR3 nucleotides read TGCAGCGTTGTACCAGCGGGTACCAATGAGCAGTTCTTC. Protein: CSVVPAGTNEQFF.

The chain employs TRBV25-1 and TRBJ2-1; 8 positions agree with TRBD1. V dropped 2 bases and J dropped 7; count of bases not matched to a gene: 7. Per germline, CDR1 MGHDK and CDR2 SYGVNS. The CDR3 length is 15 residues. CDR3: CASSETGDRRNEQFF. The CDR3 region has the DNA TGTGCCAGCAGTGAAACCGGGGACAGGAGGAATGAGCAGTTCTTC.

J is TRBJ1-1 and V is TRBV7-8; 8 nucleotides agree with TRBD1. V gave up 6 bases and J gave up 2 bases; unmatched junction bases: 8. From germline, CDR1 is SGHVS and CDR2 FQNEAQ. There are 15 residues in the CDR3. The CDR3 DNA reads TGTGCCAGCAGTCTTACCGACAGGGGCAACACTGAAGCTTTCTTT. This encodes CASSLTDRGNTEAFF.

The genes are TRBV5-6 and TRBJ2-3; D call uncertain. V was clipped by 0 bases and J by 3 bases, with 11 bases between them. The CDR3 totals 15 residues. Germline assignment: CDR1 SGHDT and CDR2 YYEEEE. The CDR3 spells CASSLGYGVTDTQYF. In DNA, the CDR3 is TGTGCCAGCAGCTTGGGCTATGGGGTTACAGATACGCAGTATTTT.

This chain connects TRBV27 to TRBJ1-5; a possible D gene is TRBD1 (5 bases). The V end lost 6 bases, the J end lost 2 bases, and 14 bases lay between the germline ends. The CDR3 loop spans 15 amino acids. The germline V gene has CDR1 MNHEY and CDR2 SMNVEV (reference sequence). The CDR3 DNA reads TGTGCCAGCAGAACACAGGTGGGAGGCAATCAGCCCCAGCATTTT. The encoded protein is CASRTQVGGNQPQHF.